Following are 18 T cell receptor beta chains from one sample sequenced in a study of blood T cell repertoires in COVID-19. TCRdb's copy holds only in-frame clones and misses some; the assay was immunoSEQ multiplex PCR. Altogether some 180,000 clones are present, 60% to 80% being singletons, with the ten largest covering 13% to 15%. The sequenced sample was PBMCs or T cells enriched from blood (not recorded which). These TCRs come from a man in his 60s who had been exposed to COVID-19.

This chain connects TRBV6-5 to TRBJ2-7, with 8 bases that match TRBD2. V was pared by 6 bases and J by 7 bases, with 14 bases of the junction left unmatched. The CDR3 runs 15 residues. The germline gives CDR1 MNHEY, CDR2 SVGAGI. The CDR3 DNA reads TGTGCCAGCAGAGACAGCGGGAGCCCCGGTAGGGAGCAGTACTTC. Encoded protein: CASRDSGSPGREQYF.

CDR3 in amino acids: CASSANGMNTEAFF. CDR3 DNA sequence: TGTGCCAGTAGCGCGAACGGGATGAACACTGAAGCTTTCTTT. The rearrangement joins TRBV25-1 to TRBJ1-1; no clear D. The CDR3 sequence is 14 residues long. Germline CDR1 and CDR2: MGHDK and SYGVNS. V lost 9 bases, J lost 0 bases, and 14 bases lay in between.

The rearrangement uses TRBV29-1 and TRBJ2-7; 9 positions match TRBD1. Germline-derived CDR1 and CDR2 are SQVTM and ANQGSEA. With V trimmed by 4 bases and J by 2 bases, 3 bases remained unmatched. The CDR3 is made up of 13 amino acids. The CDR3 DNA follows: TGCAGCGTTGCGGGACAGGGTACCTACGAGCAGTACTTC. Translation: CSVAGQGTYEQYF.

The chain combines TRBV12-3 or TRBV12-4 with TRBJ2-1; D may be TRBD1 (6 bases). The CDR3 length is 13 residues. V was clipped by 5 bases and J by 4 bases, with 9 bases between them. CDR3 loop: CASSPTGYNEQFF. The DNA of the CDR3 is TGTGCCAGCAGTCCAACAGGGTACAATGAGCAGTTCTTC.

This clone was seen just once. The chain joins TRBV5-3 to TRBJ2-7; D not certain. TRBV5-3 is recorded as an ORF, its role being uncertain. Trimming removed 2 bases from V and 2 bases from J, with 14 bases in between. The CDR3 consists of 15 residues. The DNA of the CDR3 is TGTGCCAGAAGCTTCGGAACGGGTGGAGCCTACGAGCAGTACTTC. Translating gives CARSFGTGGAYEQYF.

The chain recombines TRBV5-1 with TRBJ1-1; D possibly corresponds to TRBD1 (6 bases). The V and J ends lost 4 bases and 4 bases respectively, with 11 bases between them. The V gene's germline CDR1 is SGHRS and CDR2 YFSETQ. CDR3 length: 13 residues. CDR3 DNA sequence: TGCGCCAGCAGCCAACAGGGCGGCACTGAAGCTTTCTTT. It yields the protein CASSQQGGTEAFF.

The gene calls are TRBV24-1 and TRBJ1-1, with D possibly TRBD1 on 6 matching bases. The V gene's germline CDR1 is KGHDR and CDR2 SFDVKD. This CDR3 comprises 14 residues. The V and J ends lost 9 bases and 0 bases respectively, with 13 bases between them. CDR3 sequence: CATAPTGLNTEAFF. In nucleotides, the CDR3 is TGTGCCACCGCCCCGACAGGATTGAACACTGAAGCTTTCTTT.

The chain carries TRBV6-5 and TRBJ1-2; 8 bases agree with TRBD1. V dropped 5 bases and J dropped 8; count of bases not matched to a gene: 4. Germline-derived CDR1 and CDR2 are MNHEY and SVGAGI. The CDR3 is made up of 12 amino acids. This CDR3 reads CASSQGAQGYTF. The CDR3 DNA sequence: TGTGCCAGCAGTCAGGGGGCGCAAGGCTACACCTTC.

The CDR3 protein is CASSPNRDIGYTF. CDR3 in DNA: TGTGCCAGCTCACCCAACAGGGATATAGGCTACACCTTC. V gene TRBV18 combines with J gene TRBJ1-2, with D perhaps TRBD1 (6 bases). The CDR3 consists of 13 residues. Trimming stripped 3 bases from V and 8 bases from J, with 13 bases between. Per germline, CDR1 KGHSH and CDR2 LQKENI.

Ten or more counts support this clone. The V gene is TRBV27, the J gene TRBJ1-5, with 8 nucleotides matching TRBD1. The CDR3 sequence is 12 residues long. CDR1 is MNHEY and CDR2 is SMNVEV in the germline V gene (reference sequence). V lost 8 bases, J lost 5 bases, and 2 bases stayed unmatched. The CDR3: CASGQGDQPQHF. In nucleotides, the CDR3 is TGTGCCAGCGGACAGGGAGATCAGCCCCAGCATTTT.

The chain carries TRBV4-2 and TRBJ2-1; 10 nucleotides agree with TRBD2. Germline CDR1 LGHNA, CDR2 YNFKEQ. The CDR3 sequence is 16 residues long. The V segment lost 1 base and the J segment 8 bases; nucleotides outside the gene matches: 8. CDR3 in amino acids: CASSQGASGSRDEQFF. The CDR3 nucleotides are TGTGCCAGCAGCCAAGGTGCTAGCGGGAGTAGGGATGAGCAGTTCTTC.

The chain is built from TRBV19 and TRBJ2-7; D not resolved. CDR3 size: 13 residues. Germline V gene sequence: CDR1 LNHDA, CDR2 SQIVND (reference sequence). V gave up 3 bases and J gave up 2 bases, with 8 bases separating them. The CDR3 sequence: CASSIGGAYEQYF. The CDR3 DNA is TGTGCCAGTAGTATCGGCGGAGCCTACGAGCAGTACTTC.

The chain couples TRBV24-1 to TRBJ1-2; 8 bases align to TRBD1. Germline-derived CDR1 and CDR2 are KGHDR and SFDVKD. The ends lost 6 bases at V and 4 bases at J; junction bases unmatched: 15. This CDR3 has 17 residues. The CDR3 sequence: CATSTAQGAGNFYGYTF. The CDR3 nucleotides read TGTGCCACCAGTACAGCCCAGGGGGCGGGGAACTTCTATGGCTACACCTTC.

This clone was seen once. The V gene is TRBV15, the J gene TRBJ2-3; no firm D call. The CDR3 length is 13 residues. Germline CDR1 reads LNHNV; CDR2 reads YYDKDF (reference sequence). V shed 2 bases and J shed 0 bases, with 3 bases lying between them. The CDR3 loop is CATSRPSTDTQYF. The CDR3 DNA reads TGTGCCACCAGCAGACCGAGCACAGATACGCAGTATTTT.

The chain carries TRBV9 and TRBJ1-1; D gene uncertain. Germline CDR1 and CDR2: SGDLS and YYNGEE. Trimming cost V 0 bases and J 3 bases, with 12 bases left between them. This CDR3 region has 15 residues. CDR3 nucleotides: TGTGCCAGCAGCGTAGGTATCGCTAGTGACACTGAAGCTTTCTTT. Its protein product is CASSVGIASDTEAFF.

A few counts support this clone. CDR3 residues: CASSLAQRGNYEQYF. The CDR3 DNA follows: TGTGCCAGCAGCTTGGCCCAGCGGGGAAACTACGAGCAGTACTTC. V gene TRBV5-4 combines with J gene TRBJ2-7, with 7 bases that match TRBD2. Germline V gene lookup returns CDR1 SGHNT and CDR2 YYREEE (reference sequence). After removal of 0 bases from V and 3 bases from J, the junction contained 6 bases not matched to a gene. The CDR3 is 15 residues long.

The V and J genes are TRBV7-6 and TRBJ2-1; 7 nucleotides agree with TRBD2. The CDR3 spans 17 residues. Germline-derived CDR1 and CDR2 are SGHVS and FNYEAQ. The V gene end was trimmed by 5 bases and the J gene end by 0 bases; junction bases not matched to a gene: 10. The CDR3 DNA sequence: TGTGCCAGCAGCGCCCGGGGCGGCGGGGGCTCCTACAATGAGCAGTTCTTC. Its protein product is CASSARGGGGSYNEQFF.

The gene calls are TRBV5-1 and TRBJ2-5; 8 positions match TRBD1. With V trimmed by 4 bases and J by 1 base, 9 bases remained unmatched. CDR1 and CDR2 (germline): SGHRS, YFSETQ. The CDR3 consists of 16 residues. In DNA form, the CDR3 reads TGCGCCAGCAGCCCCGAGCCCACAGGGGGCCAAGAGACCCAGTACTTC. This sequence encodes CASSPEPTGGQETQYF.